This TCR beta chain was retrieved from a study (dated by TCRdb to 2015 to 2016). Concerning the study at large: The study investigated the origins of HIV persistence in individuals who naturally controlled HIV infection.

The library was produced with 5' RACE. The reads were generated on an Illumina HiSeq 2000. TCRdb trimmed the raw reads at Q25, called clones with MiXCR and kept productive beta chains. Every distinct CDR3 protein forms one entry, paired with its most common genes and DNA. A total of about 110 distinct CDR3 sequences appear in this sample, roughly 17% of them only once. The ten largest clones take up nearly 80% of the sample. This clonotype has only a few counts. There is no known antigen for this receptor. Qualities for individual bases were not recorded, and no much larger clone is one base off. V lost 1 base and J lost 12 bases, and the count of bases not matched to a germline gene is 6. From the germline V gene, CDR1 is LGHNA and CDR2 is YSLEER. Counted from cysteine to phenylalanine, this CDR3 has 13 amino acids. This entry keeps only the CDR3 DNA: 39 bases, framed from base 1.

The specimen sequenced was effector memory T cells from blood PBMCs. Explained via the paper, the cell subset or site label denotes: effector memory CD4+ T cells. The rearranged chain carries TRBV4-3 and TRBJ1-2, with 9 bases matching TRBD1. This TCR came from a male donor with HIV. The DNA sequence is TGCGCCAGCAGCCAAGCGGACAGGGGCATCCACACCTTC. This is translated as CASSQADRGIHTF.